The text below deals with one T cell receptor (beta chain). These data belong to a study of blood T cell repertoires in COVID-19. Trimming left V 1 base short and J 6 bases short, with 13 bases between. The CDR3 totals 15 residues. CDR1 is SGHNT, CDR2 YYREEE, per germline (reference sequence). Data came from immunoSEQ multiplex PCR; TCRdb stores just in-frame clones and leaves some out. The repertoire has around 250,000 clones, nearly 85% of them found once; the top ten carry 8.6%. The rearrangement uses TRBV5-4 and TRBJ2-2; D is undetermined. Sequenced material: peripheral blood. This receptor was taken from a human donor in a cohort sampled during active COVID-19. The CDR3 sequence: CASSLPRGEAGELFF. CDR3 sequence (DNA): TGTGCCAGCAGCTTGCCTAGAGGTGAAGCCGGGGAGCTGTTTTTT.